This T cell receptor beta chain was recovered during a study of STAT3 mutations in large granular lymphocyte leukemia. A remark on this clone: The antigen is not known.

Study outcomes and limitations: Differing intervals and regimens complicate linking therapy response to clone burden. At least one immunodominant TCR beta clonotype appeared in every T-cell large granular lymphocyte leukemia patient.

Libraries were prepared by immunoSEQ multiplex PCR; TCRdb keeps only in-frame clonotypes and omits some of them. The data hold some 28,000 clones, with over 65% observed a single time. Deletions cut 8 bases from V and 2 bases from J, with 18 bases between. The V gene's germline CDR1 is MNHNY and CDR2 SVGAGI (reference sequence). The CDR3 length is 16 residues. The TCR originated in a woman between 50 and 59 years old with T-cell large granular lymphocyte leukemia. Some clones in this sample may be carry-over from other donors' samples. Material for sequencing was peripheral blood mononuclear cells. This sequence joins TRBV6-6 and TRBJ2-2; a weak D match, TRBD2 (5 bases). CDR3 sequence (DNA): TGTGCCAGCTCCCCGCAATCAGCGGCTAACACCGGGGAGCTGTTTTTT. This gives the protein CASSPQSAANTGELFF.